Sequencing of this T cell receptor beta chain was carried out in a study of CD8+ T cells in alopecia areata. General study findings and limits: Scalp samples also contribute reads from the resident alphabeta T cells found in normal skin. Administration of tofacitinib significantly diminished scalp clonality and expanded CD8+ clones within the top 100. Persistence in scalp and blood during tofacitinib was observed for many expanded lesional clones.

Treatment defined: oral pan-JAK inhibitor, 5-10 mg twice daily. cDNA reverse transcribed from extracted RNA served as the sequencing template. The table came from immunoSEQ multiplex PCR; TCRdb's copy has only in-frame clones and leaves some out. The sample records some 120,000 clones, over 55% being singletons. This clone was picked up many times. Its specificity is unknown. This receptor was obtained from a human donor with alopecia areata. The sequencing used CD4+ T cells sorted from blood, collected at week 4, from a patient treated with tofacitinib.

DNA of the CDR3: TGCGCCAGCAGCGAGGGACCCGGCCAGCCCCAGCATTTT. This sequence encodes CASSEGPGQPQHF. V usage is TRBV5-1 and J usage is TRBJ1-5; D possibly corresponds to TRBD1 (5 bases). V lost 4 bases to trimming and J lost 7 bases, with 12 bases between them. The germline gives CDR1 SGHRS, CDR2 YFSETQ. This CDR3 spans 13 amino acids.